A selection of T cell receptor beta chains follows, all from one sample in a study of cytomegalovirus exposure and HLA in healthy donors. The data were produced by immunoSEQ multiplex PCR, yet TCRdb's version contains in-frame clones alone and is incomplete. The data hold some 250,000 clones, with roughly 90% observed a single time. The sample consisted of PBMCs. These receptors came from a woman aged 18-35 years in good health and CMV-seronegative. Both conserved end residues are part of each CDR3. Fields, in order: CDR3 DNA, CDR3 protein, D gene, J gene, clone size, V gene. The D gene is left open where the match is weak. Clone size is stated in some rows and not others, as once, few, many or a class when expanded.

DNA: TGTGCCAGCAGCCGACAGGAAGGGGCCGGGGAGCTGTTTTTT
CDR3: CASSRQEGAGELFF
D: -
J: TRBJ2-2
size: -
V: TRBV7-9

DNA: TGTGCCAGCAGTCGGATGACAGGGAGAGCTTTCTTT
CDR3: CASSRMTGRAFF
D: TRBD1
J: TRBJ1-1
size: -
V: TRBV6-5

DNA: TGTGCCAGTAGTATTTCGTTGTGGGACAGCGGTGGGTCACCCCTCCACTTT
CDR3: CASSISLWDSGGSPLHF
D: TRBD1
J: TRBJ1-6
size: few
V: TRBV19

DNA: TGTGCCAGCAGTGAATATATTAACGGGGGTAATTCACCCCTCCACTTT
CDR3: CASSEYINGGNSPLHF
D: -
J: TRBJ1-6
size: -
V: TRBV25-1

DNA: TGTGCCAGCAGTTACTCTCTATCCGCCTACGAGCAGTACTTC
CDR3: CASSYSLSAYEQYF
D: -
J: TRBJ2-7
size: once
V: TRBV6-5

DNA: TGTGCCAGCAGCCCAGTCGAGCAGTACTTC
CDR3: CASSPVEQYF
D: -
J: TRBJ2-7
size: -
V: TRBV7-9

DNA: TGTGCCAGCTTCTCAGGGACTAGCGGGGGGTACGAGCAGTACTTC
CDR3: CASFSGTSGGYEQYF
D: TRBD2
J: TRBJ2-7
size: -
V: TRBV5-6

DNA: TGTGCCTGGAGTGAAACAGGGTTAGAGGAAAAACTGTTTTTT
CDR3: CAWSETGLEEKLFF
D: -
J: TRBJ1-4
size: -
V: TRBV30

DNA: TGTGCCAGCAGCATCGGGACAGCGTATGGCTACACCTTC
CDR3: CASSIGTAYGYTF
D: TRBD1
J: TRBJ1-2
size: -
V: TRBV9

DNA: TGTGCCAGCAGCCCGAGACAGGCCAGCGAGCAGTACTTC
CDR3: CASSPRQASEQYF
D: -
J: TRBJ2-7
size: -
V: TRBV11-2

DNA: TGTGCCAGCAGCCCCGACAGGGAGTTGTATGGCTACACCTTC
CDR3: CASSPDRELYGYTF
D: TRBD1
J: TRBJ1-2
size: -
V: TRBV9

DNA: TGTGCCAGCAGCTTCTCAGGGAACACTGAAGCTTTCTTT
CDR3: CASSFSGNTEAFF
D: -
J: TRBJ1-1
size: -
V: TRBV7-6

DNA: TGTGCCATCAGTGGCCAGGGGGCCGGTAATGAAAAACTGTTTTTT
CDR3: CAISGQGAGNEKLFF
D: TRBD1
J: TRBJ1-4
size: -
V: TRBV10-3

DNA: TGTGCCAGCAGCGCCAACAGCGTGGGGGCGAATGAAAAACTGTTTTTT
CDR3: CASSANSVGANEKLFF
D: -
J: TRBJ1-4
size: -
V: TRBV2

DNA: TGTGCCAGCTCCCCGGGGAGTATGGGCCAAGAGACCCAGTACTTC
CDR3: CASSPGSMGQETQYF
D: -
J: TRBJ2-5
size: -
V: TRBV18

DNA: TGTGCCAGCAGTTCTGAATCGGGAACAGGGGGGAAGCATGGCTACACCTTC
CDR3: CASSSESGTGGKHGYTF
D: TRBD1
J: TRBJ1-2
size: -
V: TRBV28

DNA: TGTGCCAGCAGAGAAGTAGCGGGGGGGCTATCGCCCCAGTACTTC
CDR3: CASREVAGGLSPQYF
D: TRBD2
J: TRBJ2-5
size: once
V: TRBV6-1

DNA: TGTGCCACCAGCAGAGATGAAGAGACAGATACGCAGTATTTT
CDR3: CATSRDEETDTQYF
D: -
J: TRBJ2-3
size: -
V: TRBV15

DNA: TGCGCCAGCAGCCAAGATAGCGGCAGGGGGCGAGCAGATACGCAGTATTTT
CDR3: CASSQDSGRGRADTQYF
D: TRBD1
J: TRBJ2-3
size: -
V: TRBV4-1

DNA: TGTGCCAGCAGAAAGACAGGGGTTTGGATTGAAAAACTGTTTTTT
CDR3: CASRKTGVWIEKLFF
D: TRBD1
J: TRBJ1-4
size: -
V: TRBV7-6

DNA: TGTGCCAGCAGCTTAGACGGGACAGGCTATGGCTACACCTTC
CDR3: CASSLDGTGYGYTF
D: TRBD1
J: TRBJ1-2
size: -
V: TRBV11-2

DNA: TGTGCCAGCAGCGTAGCTTTGCGGGGAGAGTACGAGCAGTACTTC
CDR3: CASSVALRGEYEQYF
D: -
J: TRBJ2-7
size: -
V: TRBV9

DNA: TGTGCCAGCAGTTCCCCCCCTAGCCTGGAAGCTTTCTTT
CDR3: CASSSPPSLEAFF
D: -
J: TRBJ1-1
size: -
V: TRBV6-6

DNA: TGTGCCAGCAGCGTAGCTGTCACAGATACGCAGTATTTT
CDR3: CASSVAVTDTQYF
D: -
J: TRBJ2-3
size: -
V: TRBV9

DNA: TGTGCCAGCAGTCTCTCGAGTACCACAGATACGCAGTATTTT
CDR3: CASSLSSTTDTQYF
D: -
J: TRBJ2-3
size: -
V: TRBV27

DNA: TGTGCCAGCAGTTGGGACAGGAGGACCTACAATGAGCAGTTCTTC
CDR3: CASSWDRRTYNEQFF
D: TRBD1
J: TRBJ2-1
size: -
V: TRBV6-5

DNA: TGCGCCAGCAGCTTGGAAACAGGGGGAGGCTACACCTTC
CDR3: CASSLETGGGYTF
D: TRBD1
J: TRBJ1-2
size: -
V: TRBV5-1

DNA: TGTGCCAGCAAAGGAAGGCCGGGAAATTCACCCCTCCACTTT
CDR3: CASKGRPGNSPLHF
D: -
J: TRBJ1-6
size: few
V: TRBV6-5

DNA: TGTGCCAGCAGCCGACAGGGAGGTCAGCCCCAGCATTTT
CDR3: CASSRQGGQPQHF
D: TRBD1
J: TRBJ1-5
size: -
V: TRBV5-6

DNA: TGTGCCAGCACCTCAAATCCAGGGTATAATGGCTACACCTTC
CDR3: CASTSNPGYNGYTF
D: -
J: TRBJ1-2
size: -
V: TRBV27

DNA: TGTGCCAGCAGAGTCGAGCCTAACACCGGGGAGCTGTTTTTT
CDR3: CASRVEPNTGELFF
D: -
J: TRBJ2-2
size: -
V: TRBV6-4

DNA: TGCGCCAGCAGTCGGACAGGGACTGGAAACACCATATATTTT
CDR3: CASSRTGTGNTIYF
D: TRBD1
J: TRBJ1-3
size: -
V: TRBV4-1

DNA: TGTGCCAGCAGTGACGTGATCTGGGACAGTAACTATGGCTACACCTTC
CDR3: CASSDVIWDSNYGYTF
D: TRBD1
J: TRBJ1-2
size: -
V: TRBV6-1

DNA: TGCGCCAGCAGCTTGGGAGGGCTCTCACTCTCCTACGAGCAGTACTTC
CDR3: CASSLGGLSLSYEQYF
D: -
J: TRBJ2-7
size: once
V: TRBV5-1

DNA: TGTGCCAGCAGCCCGCGACTAGCAACGAATTACAATGAGCAGTTCTTC
CDR3: CASSPRLATNYNEQFF
D: TRBD2
J: TRBJ2-1
size: -
V: TRBV5-6

DNA: TGTGCCAGCAGTTTTCGAGGGACAGGGAACACTGAAGCTTTCTTT
CDR3: CASSFRGTGNTEAFF
D: TRBD1
J: TRBJ1-1
size: -
V: TRBV27

DNA: TGTGCCAGCAGCATAGGGACAGGCCCTCGGGAGACCCAGTACTTC
CDR3: CASSIGTGPRETQYF
D: TRBD1
J: TRBJ2-5
size: -
V: TRBV28

DNA: TGTGCCAGCAAGGGAGACTACGAGCAGTACTTC
CDR3: CASKGDYEQYF
D: -
J: TRBJ2-7
size: -
V: TRBV6-5

DNA: TGTGCCAGCAGCGTGGCAGGGGGGAATCAGCCCCAGCATTTT
CDR3: CASSVAGGNQPQHF
D: TRBD1
J: TRBJ1-5
size: -
V: TRBV9

DNA: TGTGCCAGCGGAATGGGACAGGGAAACTACGAGCAGTACTTC
CDR3: CASGMGQGNYEQYF
D: TRBD1
J: TRBJ2-7
size: -
V: TRBV7-6

DNA: TGCGCCAGCAGCTTGCGACAGGGGAAAGATACGCAGTATTTT
CDR3: CASSLRQGKDTQYF
D: TRBD1
J: TRBJ2-3
size: -
V: TRBV5-1

DNA: TGTGCCAGCACAAAAGCCCAGACAGGGGCTGGTCATCAGCCCCAGCATTTT
CDR3: CASTKAQTGAGHQPQHF
D: TRBD1
J: TRBJ1-5
size: -
V: TRBV6-4

DNA: TGCGCCAGCAGCCGGGGGCTGGGCTACAATGAGCAGTTCTTC
CDR3: CASSRGLGYNEQFF
D: -
J: TRBJ2-1
size: -
V: TRBV4-1

DNA: TGTGCCAGCAGTTTATCGACAGTCTGGAGCTCCTACAATGAGCAGTTCTTC
CDR3: CASSLSTVWSSYNEQFF
D: -
J: TRBJ2-1
size: once
V: TRBV27

DNA: TGTGCCAGCAGTGCCGGGACAGGGGGGTACGAGCAGTACTTC
CDR3: CASSAGTGGYEQYF
D: TRBD1
J: TRBJ2-7
size: -
V: TRBV9

DNA: TGCGCCAGCAGATTGGCGGGGGGGTTTGATACGCAGTATTTT
CDR3: CASRLAGGFDTQYF
D: TRBD2
J: TRBJ2-3
size: -
V: TRBV4-1

DNA: TGCAGCGTTGGGAGGACGGGGGGAAGTGAAAAACTGTTTTTT
CDR3: CSVGRTGGSEKLFF
D: -
J: TRBJ1-4
size: -
V: TRBV29-1

DNA: TGCGCCAGCAGCTTGGAGCCAGGGAACACTGAAGCTTTCTTT
CDR3: CASSLEPGNTEAFF
D: -
J: TRBJ1-1
size: -
V: TRBV5-1

DNA: TGTGCCAGCAGCGTCGCCGGGACCGGGGGAGAAAAACTGTTTTTT
CDR3: CASSVAGTGGEKLFF
D: -
J: TRBJ1-4
size: -
V: TRBV9

DNA: TGTGCCAGCAGCCAAGAAGGGGCTTTGAACACTGAAGCTTTCTTT
CDR3: CASSQEGALNTEAFF
D: -
J: TRBJ1-1
size: few
V: TRBV14

DNA: TGTGCCAGTAGTTCTCAGGGTGCGCCCTACGAGCAGTACTTC
CDR3: CASSSQGAPYEQYF
D: -
J: TRBJ2-7
size: few
V: TRBV19

DNA: TGTGCCAGTAGCCCGACACTTAACACTGAAGCTTTCTTT
CDR3: CASSPTLNTEAFF
D: -
J: TRBJ1-1
size: -
V: TRBV19

DNA: TGTGCCAGCAGTTTATATGCGGTCTCCTACAATGAGCAGTTCTTC
CDR3: CASSLYAVSYNEQFF
D: -
J: TRBJ2-1
size: -
V: TRBV28